Listed below are T cell receptor beta chains from one sample, sequenced in a study of blood T cell repertoires in COVID-19. Method: immunoSEQ multiplex PCR; TCRdb's copy keeps in-frame clones and lacks some. The repertoire has more than 150,000 clones, about 89% of them found once; the top ten carry about 2.7%. The sample comprised peripheral blood. The receptors here all came from a middle-aged man with active or convalescent COVID-19. Both conserved end residues are part of each CDR3. Each record gives: CDR3 protein, CDR3 DNA, V gene, D gene, clone size, J gene. A D gene is named only where the DNA matches it firmly. Only some rows state a clone size, as once, few, many or a class for expanded clones.

CDR3aa: CASGLVYGTTHEQFF; CDR3nt: TGTGCTAGTGGTTTGGTATACGGGACTACCCATGAGCAGTTCTTC; v_gene: TRBV12-5; d_gene: TRBD2; abundance: NA; j_gene: TRBJ2-1
CDR3aa: CAWSRGQTEAFF; CDR3nt: TGTGCCTGGAGCAGGGGACAAACTGAAGCTTTCTTT; v_gene: TRBV30; d_gene: NA; abundance: NA; j_gene: TRBJ1-1
CDR3aa: CASSLTGLGANVLTF; CDR3nt: TGTGCCAGCTCACTTACAGGGCTCGGGGCCAACGTCCTGACTTTC; v_gene: TRBV18; d_gene: NA; abundance: NA; j_gene: TRBJ2-6
CDR3aa: CATSDLRGTGLRSNTGELFF; CDR3nt: TGTGCCACCAGTGATTTGCGCGGGACAGGGCTGAGGAGTAACACCGGGGAGCTGTTTTTT; v_gene: TRBV24-1; d_gene: TRBD1; abundance: few; j_gene: TRBJ2-2
CDR3aa: CAISEYRLDLMNTEAFF; CDR3nt: TGTGCCATCAGTGAGTACAGATTGGATCTAATGAACACTGAAGCTTTCTTT; v_gene: TRBV10-3; d_gene: NA; abundance: once; j_gene: TRBJ1-1
CDR3aa: CASSLETGGSSPLHF; CDR3nt: TGTGCCAGCAGCTTAGAGACAGGGGGCAGTTCACCCCTCCACTTT; v_gene: TRBV11-2; d_gene: TRBD1; abundance: few; j_gene: TRBJ1-6
CDR3aa: CSASKHPRRVVDEKLFF; CDR3nt: TGCAGTGCTAGTAAGCATCCCCGCAGGGTGGTAGACGAAAAACTGTTTTTT; v_gene: TRBV20-1; d_gene: NA; abundance: NA; j_gene: TRBJ1-4
CDR3aa: CASSYLPGTEAFF; CDR3nt: TGTGCCAGCAGTTACTTGCCGGGGACTGAAGCTTTCTTT; v_gene: TRBV6-2/TRBV6-3; d_gene: NA; abundance: NA; j_gene: TRBJ1-1
CDR3aa: CASRPGRLDTEAFF; CDR3nt: TGCGCCAGCAGACCAGGGCGCCTCGACACTGAAGCTTTCTTT; v_gene: TRBV5-1; d_gene: NA; abundance: NA; j_gene: TRBJ1-1
CDR3aa: CAWRPGTGEFRLSSYNSPLHF; CDR3nt: TGTGCCTGGAGGCCCGGGACAGGGGAATTCCGATTGAGCTCCTATAATTCACCCCTCCACTTT; v_gene: TRBV30; d_gene: TRBD1; abundance: few; j_gene: TRBJ1-6
CDR3aa: CASTGTGIQTQYF; CDR3nt: TGTGCCAGTACGGGGACAGGGATACAGACCCAGTACTTC; v_gene: TRBV19; d_gene: TRBD1; abundance: NA; j_gene: TRBJ2-5
CDR3aa: CATSLTGTANYGYTF; CDR3nt: TGTGCCACCAGCTTAACCGGGACAGCAAACTATGGCTACACCTTC; v_gene: TRBV15; d_gene: TRBD1; abundance: NA; j_gene: TRBJ1-2
CDR3aa: CASSSRSSGGKTQYF; CDR3nt: TGTGCCAGCAGCTCGCGCAGTAGCGGGGGCAAGACCCAGTACTTC; v_gene: TRBV5-6; d_gene: TRBD2; abundance: NA; j_gene: TRBJ2-5
CDR3aa: CASSLAPGLRKTYEQYF; CDR3nt: TGTGCCAGCAGTTTAGCCCCGGGACTCCGAAAAACCTACGAGCAGTACTTC; v_gene: TRBV28; d_gene: NA; abundance: NA; j_gene: TRBJ2-7
CDR3aa: CASSLVAGDRVRGYTF; CDR3nt: TGTGCCAGCAGCTTAGTTGCGGGGGACAGGGTGCGTGGCTACACCTTC; v_gene: TRBV7-6; d_gene: TRBD1; abundance: NA; j_gene: TRBJ1-2
CDR3aa: CASSSQGARDEKLFF; CDR3nt: TGTGCCAGCAGCTCTCAGGGGGCGAGGGATGAAAAACTGTTTTTT; v_gene: TRBV3-1/TRBV3-2; d_gene: TRBD1; abundance: NA; j_gene: TRBJ1-4
CDR3aa: CASLGGNYGYTF; CDR3nt: TGTGCCAGTCTGGGGGGGAACTATGGCTACACCTTC; v_gene: TRBV6-6; d_gene: NA; abundance: NA; j_gene: TRBJ1-2
CDR3aa: CASSLVCFMNTEAFF; CDR3nt: TGCGCCAGCAGCTTGGTTTGTTTCATGAACACTGAAGCTTTCTTT; v_gene: TRBV5-1; d_gene: NA; abundance: NA; j_gene: TRBJ1-1
CDR3aa: CASRSAGGRSAYEQYF; CDR3nt: TGTGCCAGCAGGTCCGCGGGGGGGCGGTCGGCCTACGAGCAGTACTTC; v_gene: TRBV27; d_gene: TRBD2; abundance: NA; j_gene: TRBJ2-7
CDR3aa: CASSFNRTASYGYTF; CDR3nt: TGTGCCAGCAGCTTTAATCGGACAGCCTCGTATGGCTACACCTTC; v_gene: TRBV12-1; d_gene: NA; abundance: NA; j_gene: TRBJ1-2
CDR3aa: CASSPTGTGRQEQYF; CDR3nt: TGTGCCAGCAGTCCGACCGGGACAGGGAGGCAGGAGCAGTACTTC; v_gene: TRBV28; d_gene: TRBD1; abundance: NA; j_gene: TRBJ2-7
CDR3aa: CASSSAGFTYEQYF; CDR3nt: TGCGCCAGCAGCTCGGCAGGCTTTACCTACGAGCAGTACTTC; v_gene: TRBV5-1; d_gene: NA; abundance: NA; j_gene: TRBJ2-7
CDR3aa: CAWSGSPGGKLFF; CDR3nt: TGTGCCTGGAGTGGGTCCCCTGGCGGAAAACTGTTTTTT; v_gene: TRBV30; d_gene: NA; abundance: NA; j_gene: TRBJ1-4
CDR3aa: CASSLNQGADGYTF; CDR3nt: TGTGCCAGCAGTTTGAATCAGGGGGCGGATGGCTACACCTTC; v_gene: TRBV27; d_gene: TRBD1; abundance: NA; j_gene: TRBJ1-2
CDR3aa: CAWPDRKNTEAFF; CDR3nt: TGTGCCTGGCCCGACAGGAAGAACACTGAAGCTTTCTTT; v_gene: TRBV30; d_gene: NA; abundance: NA; j_gene: TRBJ1-1
CDR3aa: CASSSARTGTGTEAFF; CDR3nt: TGTGCCAGCAGCTCTGCCCGAACAGGGACGGGCACTGAAGCTTTCTTT; v_gene: TRBV5-4; d_gene: NA; abundance: NA; j_gene: TRBJ1-1
CDR3aa: CSVGDRDGTEAFF; CDR3nt: TGCAGCGTGGGGGACAGGGACGGCACTGAAGCTTTCTTT; v_gene: TRBV29-1; d_gene: TRBD1; abundance: NA; j_gene: TRBJ1-1
CDR3aa: CASSSGGGAEQYF; CDR3nt: TGTGCCAGCAGTTCCGGGGGGGGTGCCGAGCAGTACTTC; v_gene: TRBV12-3/TRBV12-4; d_gene: TRBD2; abundance: NA; j_gene: TRBJ2-7
CDR3aa: CASKGLAQETQYF; CDR3nt: TGTGCCAGCAAGGGACTAGCCCAAGAGACCCAGTACTTC; v_gene: TRBV2; d_gene: TRBD2; abundance: NA; j_gene: TRBJ2-5
CDR3aa: CAWTYRDRGGVADTQYF; CDR3nt: TGTGCCTGGACTTACCGGGACAGGGGGGGGGTGGCAGATACGCAGTATTTT; v_gene: TRBV30; d_gene: TRBD1; abundance: NA; j_gene: TRBJ2-3
CDR3aa: CASSLQGAETQYF; CDR3nt: TGTGCCAGCAGCTTGCAGGGGGCGGAGACCCAGTACTTC; v_gene: TRBV5-5; d_gene: TRBD1; abundance: NA; j_gene: TRBJ2-5
CDR3aa: CASSLGASSSTEAFF; CDR3nt: TGTGCCAGCAGCTTAGGGGCTTCTTCAAGCACTGAAGCTTTCTTT; v_gene: TRBV11-2; d_gene: NA; abundance: NA; j_gene: TRBJ1-1
CDR3aa: CASSEARPNTDTQYF; CDR3nt: TGTGCCAGCAGTGAAGCGCGGCCAAACACAGATACGCAGTATTTT; v_gene: TRBV2; d_gene: NA; abundance: NA; j_gene: TRBJ2-3
CDR3aa: CASSATGGNTEAFF; CDR3nt: TGTGCCAGCAGCGCAACAGGGGGGAACACTGAAGCTTTCTTT; v_gene: TRBV7-9; d_gene: TRBD1; abundance: NA; j_gene: TRBJ1-1
CDR3aa: CASTPGTPRGNEQFF; CDR3nt: TGCGCCAGCACCCCCGGGACACCAAGGGGGAATGAGCAGTTCTTC; v_gene: TRBV5-1; d_gene: NA; abundance: NA; j_gene: TRBJ2-1
CDR3aa: CASTSKVGGTDTQYF; CDR3nt: TGTGCCAGCACCTCGAAGGTCGGGGGCACAGATACGCAGTATTTT; v_gene: TRBV7-9; d_gene: NA; abundance: NA; j_gene: TRBJ2-3
CDR3aa: CASSSGRKNEQFF; CDR3nt: TGTGCCAGCAGTTCAGGGCGTAAGAATGAGCAGTTCTTC; v_gene: TRBV28; d_gene: NA; abundance: NA; j_gene: TRBJ2-1
CDR3aa: CASSSMDSSSGNTIYF; CDR3nt: TGTGCCAGCAGCTCGATGGACTCGAGCTCTGGAAACACCATATATTTT; v_gene: TRBV5-4; d_gene: NA; abundance: NA; j_gene: TRBJ1-3
CDR3aa: CSAQDAGGSPLHF; CDR3nt: TGCAGCGCCCAGGATGCGGGGGGATCACCCCTCCACTTT; v_gene: TRBV29-1; d_gene: NA; abundance: NA; j_gene: TRBJ1-6
CDR3aa: CASSFGNYGYTF; CDR3nt: TGTGCCAGCAGTTTTGGCAACTATGGCTACACCTTC; v_gene: TRBV11-2; d_gene: NA; abundance: NA; j_gene: TRBJ1-2
CDR3aa: CASSKGVNQPQHF; CDR3nt: TGTGCCAGCAGCAAAGGGGTGAATCAGCCCCAGCATTTT; v_gene: TRBV2; d_gene: NA; abundance: NA; j_gene: TRBJ1-5
CDR3aa: CASSLERAGANVLTF; CDR3nt: TGTGCCAGCAGCTTGGAGAGGGCTGGGGCCAACGTCCTGACTTTC; v_gene: TRBV5-4; d_gene: NA; abundance: NA; j_gene: TRBJ2-6
CDR3aa: CSARDLSTQYF; CDR3nt: TGCAGTGCTAGAGATCTCAGTACGCAGTATTTT; v_gene: TRBV20-1; d_gene: NA; abundance: NA; j_gene: TRBJ2-3
CDR3aa: CASSRGQGFPPGANVLTF; CDR3nt: TGTGCCAGTAGTAGGGGACAGGGCTTTCCCCCGGGGGCCAACGTCCTGACTTTC; v_gene: TRBV19; d_gene: TRBD1; abundance: NA; j_gene: TRBJ2-6
CDR3aa: CAWSEQGDYGYTF; CDR3nt: TGTGCCTGGAGCGAACAGGGGGACTATGGCTACACCTTC; v_gene: TRBV30; d_gene: TRBD1; abundance: NA; j_gene: TRBJ1-2
CDR3aa: CASFRDRGNYGYTF; CDR3nt: TGTGCCAGCTTCCGGGACAGGGGCAACTATGGCTACACCTTC; v_gene: TRBV2; d_gene: TRBD1; abundance: NA; j_gene: TRBJ1-2
CDR3aa: CASMDRPSGANVLTF; CDR3nt: TGTGCCAGTATGGACAGGCCGTCTGGGGCCAACGTCCTGACTTTC; v_gene: TRBV19; d_gene: TRBD1; abundance: NA; j_gene: TRBJ2-6
CDR3aa: CASFRGFGGGTEAFF; CDR3nt: TGTGCCTCCTTTCGGGGTTTTGGGGGAGGCACTGAAGCTTTCTTT; v_gene: TRBV27; d_gene: NA; abundance: NA; j_gene: TRBJ1-1
CDR3aa: CASSQVSLITLQETQYF; CDR3nt: TGTGCCAGCAGCCAAGTTTCACTGATTACCCTTCAAGAGACCCAGTACTTC; v_gene: TRBV3-1/TRBV3-2; d_gene: NA; abundance: NA; j_gene: TRBJ2-5
CDR3aa: CASSSWTGYEQYF; CDR3nt: TGTGCCAGCAGCAGCTGGACAGGTTACGAGCAGTACTTC; v_gene: TRBV5-8; d_gene: TRBD1; abundance: once; j_gene: TRBJ2-7
CDR3aa: CASSFQDSQETQYF; CDR3nt: TGTGCCAGCAGCTTTCAAGACAGTCAAGAGACCCAGTACTTC; v_gene: TRBV5-6; d_gene: NA; abundance: NA; j_gene: TRBJ2-5
CDR3aa: CASTARRGVSSYNEQFF; CDR3nt: TGTGCCAGCACCGCCAGGCGCGGGGTGAGCTCCTACAATGAGCAGTTCTTC; v_gene: TRBV21-1; d_gene: NA; abundance: NA; j_gene: TRBJ2-1
CDR3aa: CSASPGGAGVGYTF; CDR3nt: TGCAGTGCTAGTCCCGGGGGGGCAGGGGTTGGCTACACCTTC; v_gene: TRBV20-1; d_gene: NA; abundance: NA; j_gene: TRBJ1-2
CDR3aa: CASSMVSAVGNTEAFF; CDR3nt: TGTGCCAGTAGTATGGTTAGCGCGGTGGGGAACACTGAAGCTTTCTTT; v_gene: TRBV19; d_gene: NA; abundance: NA; j_gene: TRBJ1-1
CDR3aa: CASSSKGLGETQYF; CDR3nt: TGTGCCAGCAGCTCAAAGGGACTAGGAGAGACCCAGTACTTC; v_gene: TRBV7-3; d_gene: TRBD2; abundance: NA; j_gene: TRBJ2-5
CDR3aa: CASSLGQSSSGNTIYF; CDR3nt: TGCGCCAGCAGCTTGGGACAGTCCAGCTCTGGAAACACCATATATTTT; v_gene: TRBV5-1; d_gene: NA; abundance: many; j_gene: TRBJ1-3
CDR3aa: CATSIGTGMGTEAFF; CDR3nt: TGTGCCACCAGTATCGGGACAGGGATGGGCACTGAAGCTTTCTTT; v_gene: TRBV24-1; d_gene: TRBD1; abundance: NA; j_gene: TRBJ1-1
CDR3aa: CASRGTGVGNSPLHF; CDR3nt: TGTGCCAGCAGGGGGACAGGGGTGGGTAATTCACCCCTCCACTTT; v_gene: TRBV6-5; d_gene: TRBD1; abundance: NA; j_gene: TRBJ1-6
CDR3aa: CASSLDSRGLVGYTF; CDR3nt: TGTGCCAGCAGCTTAGACAGCAGGGGGTTGGTGGGCTACACCTTC; v_gene: TRBV7-2; d_gene: TRBD1; abundance: few; j_gene: TRBJ1-2